The 19 T cell receptor beta chains below come from one sample, sequenced in a study of control samples from healthy donors and cancer patients. Sequenced by immunoSEQ multiplex PCR; TCRdb stores in-frame clones only, minus some. The data show under 100,000 clones, less than 90% seen once. Specimen: blood. Receptors were obtained from a woman aged 65 to 85 in good health.

The chain combines TRBV5-1 with TRBJ1-6, with TRBD1 identical over 12 bases. This CDR3 is 18 amino acids long. The V gene's germline CDR1 is SGHRS and CDR2 YFSETQ. J lost 6 bases, V lost 3 bases, and 10 bases had no gene match. CDR3 sequence reads: CASSSGQGADRFNSPLHF. DNA of the CDR3: TGCGCCAGCAGCTCGGGACAGGGGGCGGATAGGTTTAATTCACCCCTCCACTTT.

The chain has TRBV19 and TRBJ1-2; TRBD1 agrees at 8 bases. Trimming took 7 bases from V and 4 from J; bases not matched to a gene: 14. CDR3 size: 16 residues. Germline loops: CDR1 LNHDA, CDR2 SQIVND (reference sequence). Here the CDR3 reads CASTSGTGRGFYGYTF. The CDR3 bases are TGTGCCAGTACTTCCGGGACAGGTCGAGGTTTCTATGGCTACACCTTC.

This chain links TRBV30 with TRBJ2-5; D is uncertain. This CDR3 region has 13 residues. V shed 2 bases and J shed 5 bases, with 12 bases lying between them. The V gene's germline CDR1 is GTSNPN and CDR2 SVGIG (reference sequence). In nucleotides, the CDR3 is TGTGCCTGGAGTCCTCCCACTTGGGAGACCCAGTACTTC. Protein sequence: CAWSPPTWETQYF.

The chain links TRBV20-1 to TRBJ2-1; 7 nucleotides match TRBD2. The CDR3 totals 14 residues. Trimming removed 3 bases from V and 3 bases from J; junction bases left unmatched: 5. The germline V gene has CDR1 DFQATT and CDR2 SNEGSKA (reference sequence). CDR3 amino acids: CSASGGSIYNEQFF. The CDR3 DNA sequence: TGCAGTGCTAGTGGCGGGAGCATCTACAATGAGCAGTTCTTC.

V is TRBV28 and J is TRBJ1-6; 7 bases line up with TRBD1. The trim removed 9 bases at V and 0 bases at J, leaving 5 bases unmatched. This CDR3 spans 15 amino acids. In germline, CDR1 is MDHEN, CDR2 SYDVKM. The CDR3 bases are TGTGCCAGTACGACAGGGAGCTCCTATAATTCACCCCTCCACTTT. This encodes CASTTGSSYNSPLHF.

This chain connects TRBV9 to TRBJ1-3; weak D call: TRBD1 (5 bases). The V end lost 0 bases, the J end lost 2 bases, and 9 bases lay between the germline ends. The CDR3 consists of 15 residues. Germline V gives CDR1 SGDLS, CDR2 YYNGEE. The DNA for the CDR3 is TGTGCCAGCAGCGTAGGTGCAGGGCCTGGAAACACCATATATTTT. Protein sequence: CASSVGAGPGNTIYF.

The V call is TRBV27, the J call TRBJ1-1; D uncertain. V lost 3 bases and J lost 7, with 6 bases in between. Germline-derived CDR1 and CDR2 are MNHEY and SMNVEV (reference sequence). The CDR3 has 11 amino acids. The chain's CDR3 is CASSFGREAFF. The CDR3 nucleotides read TGTGCCAGCAGTTTTGGCCGTGAAGCTTTCTTT.

The chain links TRBV14 to TRBJ1-3; the D is unclear. Looked up from germline, CDR1 is SGHDN and CDR2 is FVKESK. The CDR3 extends over 11 amino acids. The CDR3 loop is CRARAGNTIYF. The CDR3 nucleotides are TGTAGGGCTAGGGCTGGAAACACCATATATTTT.

The chain employs TRBV11-2 and TRBJ1-6; 7 positions match TRBD1. Germline V gene data show CDR1 as SGHAT and CDR2 as FQNNGV. V shed 2 bases, J shed 6 bases, and the junction held 7 bases outside the gene matches. This CDR3 has 16 amino acids. The CDR3 DNA reads TGTGCCAGCAGCTTAAGTGTTACAGGGGTTAATTCACCCCTCCACTTT. It codes for CASSLSVTGVNSPLHF.

The chain employs TRBV2 and TRBJ1-2; the D gene is possibly TRBD1 (6 bases). Germline CDR1 reads SNHLY; CDR2 reads FYNNEI. V gave up 7 bases and J gave up 2 bases, with 14 bases separating them. The CDR3 loop spans 14 amino acids. CDR3 in amino acids: CASTGGAINYGYTF. CDR3 nucleotide sequence: TGTGCCAGCACGGGGGGCGCGATCAACTATGGCTACACCTTC.

The J gene is TRBJ2-7, the V gene TRBV28; 11 bases align to TRBD2. V was pared by 5 bases and J by 6 bases, with 18 bases of the junction left unmatched. The CDR3 totals 18 residues. Per the germline V gene, CDR1 is MDHEN and CDR2 is SYDVKM. CDR3 nucleotides: TGTGCCAGCAGTCACCTAATTACCCCGGGACTAGCGGTCGGCGAGCAGTACTTC. The encoded protein is CASSHLITPGLAVGEQYF.

This clone was observed a single time. V is TRBV10-2 and J is TRBJ1-1; tentative D call: TRBD1 (5 bases). The CDR3 spans 15 residues. Trimming cost V 3 bases and J 3 bases, with 14 bases left between them. Germline CDR1 reads WSHSY; CDR2 reads SAAADI. DNA for the CDR3: TGCGCCAGCAGTGATGGTGCGACAGATTACACTGAAGCTTTCTTT. This gives the protein CASSDGATDYTEAFF.

The V gene is TRBV7-6, the J gene TRBJ2-1; no clear D. Trimming shortened V by 1 base and J by 4 bases, and 17 bases separated the two germline ends. The CDR3 runs 17 residues. Germline V gene sequence: CDR1 SGHVS, CDR2 FNYEAQ. For the CDR3, the DNA is TGTGCCAGCAGCTTAGAGGTAGCCACCTCTAGATACAATGAGCAGTTCTTC. This encodes CASSLEVATSRYNEQFF. The full variable domain, its missing parts supplied by reference TRBV7-6 and TRBJ2-1, is GAGVSQSPRYKVTKRGQDVALRCDPISGHVSLYWYRQALGQGPEFLTYFNYEAQQDKSGLPNDRFSAERPEGSISTLTIQRTEQRDSAMYRCASSLEVATSRYNEQFFGPGTRLTVL.

CDR3 sequence: CSVEDAPGVTNYGYTF. The CDR3 DNA reads as TGCAGCGTTGAAGACGCACCGGGGGTTACTAACTATGGCTACACCTTC. V is TRBV29-1 and J is TRBJ1-2; a possible D gene is TRBD1 (5 bases). V shed 0 bases and J shed 0 bases, with 14 bases lying between them. Germline V CDR1 and CDR2: SQVTM, ANQGSEA. This CDR3 is built from 16 residues.

The chain employs TRBV4-3 and TRBJ2-7; a weak D match, TRBD1 (5 bases). Germline values: CDR1 LGHNA, CDR2 YSLEER. The CDR3 loop spans 13 amino acids. V gave up 4 bases and J gave up 2 bases, with 9 bases separating them. The CDR3 sequence: CASSRGRAYEQYF. The CDR3 nucleotides read TGCGCCAGCAGCCGGGGCCGGGCCTACGAGCAGTACTTC.

CDR3 amino acids: CASSLAGSGVGTEAFF. The CDR3 nucleotides read TGTGCCAGCAGCTTGGCGGGATCTGGAGTGGGCACTGAAGCTTTCTTT. The gene calls are TRBV11-3 and TRBJ1-1; D gene ambiguous. The CDR3 has 16 amino acids. Germline V gene lookup returns CDR1 SGHNT and CDR2 YENEEA. V was shortened by 3 bases and J by 4 bases, with 18 bases between the two germline ends.

This clone has just one count. The chain employs TRBV30 and TRBJ2-3; D unresolved. Deletions cut 3 bases from V and 5 bases from J, with 15 bases between. CDR3 length equals 14 residues. Germline CDR1 is GTSNPN and CDR2 is SVGIG (reference sequence). CDR3 loop: CAWSISAQGDTQYF. In nucleotides, the CDR3 is TGTGCCTGGAGCATATCCGCCCAAGGAGATACGCAGTATTTT.

This clone was detected only once. The chain couples TRBV5-6 to TRBJ1-6; no reliable D call. Germline V gives CDR1 SGHDT, CDR2 YYEEEE. CDR3 length: 15 residues. V was trimmed by 1 base and J by 7 bases, leaving 12 bases between them. Here the CDR3 reads CASSLLGPVNSPLHF. CDR3 nucleotide sequence: TGTGCCAGCAGCTTGTTGGGTCCAGTAAATTCACCCCTCCACTTT.

The V gene is TRBV6-2 or TRBV6-3, the J gene TRBJ1-1; TRBD1 agrees at 10 bases. Germline V gene data show CDR1 as MNHEY and CDR2 as SVGEGT. The CDR3 contains 18 residues. The ends lost 2 bases at V and 3 bases at J; junction bases unmatched: 12. The CDR3 DNA is TGTGCCAGCAGTTACCCCTATGCCGCCGGGACAGGGGACACTGAAGCTTTCTTT. Amino acids: CASSYPYAAGTGDTEAFF.